A single sample is the source of the 14 T cell receptor beta chains below, sequenced in a study of long-term antiretroviral therapy in people with HIV. Researchers report immunoSEQ v3.0 was run at survey level. Profiling relied on immunoSEQ multiplex PCR, and the TCRdb table lists in-frame clones only, not all of them. The sample has roughly 30,000 clones; 90% to 95% are singletons. The source material was unsorted PBMCs, sampled more than 6 years after starting antiretroviral therapy. All receptors come from a man between 25 and 39 years old with HIV.

The gene calls are TRBV6-5 and TRBJ2-7; 7 bases fit TRBD2. Germline V lookup: CDR1 MNHEY, CDR2 SVGAGI. The V gene end was trimmed by 6 bases and the J gene end by 1 base; junction bases not matched to a gene: 9. This CDR3 comprises 15 residues. CDR3 in amino acids: CASSPGLAVSYEQYF. CDR3 in DNA: TGTGCCAGCAGCCCCGGGCTAGCGGTATCCTACGAGCAGTACTTC.

CDR3 in amino acids: CAWGKEQTGELFF. CDR3 nucleotide sequence: TGTGCCTGGGGGAAGGAGCAAACCGGGGAGCTGTTTTTT. V is TRBV30 and J is TRBJ2-2; no clear D gene. Trimming stripped 5 bases from V and 5 bases from J, with 12 bases between. The CDR3 loop spans 13 amino acids. Germline lookup yields CDR1 GTSNPN and CDR2 SVGIG (reference sequence).

The chain employs TRBV27 and TRBJ2-7; unclear D gene. V was pared by 5 bases and J by 3 bases, with 11 bases between. The CDR3 has 13 amino acids. Germline V gene sequence: CDR1 MNHEY, CDR2 SMNVEV (reference sequence). CDR3 sequence: CASSESLGYEQYF. Here the CDR3 DNA reads TGTGCCAGCAGTGAATCCCTCGGCTACGAGCAGTACTTC.

For this clone: This is likely an artifact of a read error, given a far larger clone one base away. The rearrangement joins TRBV14 to TRBJ2-7, with a tentative D call TRBD2 (7 bases). Germline V gene sequence: CDR1 SGHDN, CDR2 FVKESK. Between the trimmed V and J ends, which lost 1 base and 9 bases, there was a span of 22 bases. The CDR3 is made up of 16 amino acids. The CDR3 loop reads CASSQVLHGGGLGQYF. In nucleotides, the CDR3 is TGTGCCAGCAGCCAAGTTCTCCATGGGGGGGGGCTCGGGCAGTACTTC.

V usage is TRBV7-8 and J usage is TRBJ2-7; TRBD2 matches at 9 bases. This CDR3 contains 15 residues. The V and J ends lost 4 bases and 4 bases, in that order; junction bases with no gene match: 8. Germline lookup yields CDR1 SGHVS and CDR2 FQNEAQ. The CDR3 reads CASSSLAGTIYEQYF. The CDR3 DNA reads as TGTGCCAGCAGCTCCCTAGCGGGGACTATTTACGAGCAGTACTTC.

This clone has just one count. This chain connects TRBV4-2 to TRBJ1-1, with 9 bases identical to TRBD1. The junction had 13 bases not matched to a gene; V was cut back by 4 bases and J by 4 bases. The length of the CDR3 is 17 residues. Per the germline V gene, CDR1 is LGHNA and CDR2 is YNFKEQ. CDR3 coding DNA: TGTGCCAGCAGCCCAGCCGGGACAGGGCCTGTAGGCACTGAAGCTTTCTTT. As protein: CASSPAGTGPVGTEAFF.

The chain joins TRBV2 to TRBJ1-4; D is perhaps TRBD1 (6 bases). The CDR3 spans 13 residues. The germline V gene has CDR1 SNHLY and CDR2 FYNNEI. Trimming took 6 bases from V and 5 from J, leaving 10 bases between them. CDR3: CASRGGLNEKLFF. DNA for the CDR3: TGTGCCAGCAGGGGGGGGCTAAATGAAAAACTGTTTTTT.

The chain is built from TRBV10-2 and TRBJ2-5; D not certain. Germline CDR1 reads WSHSY; CDR2 reads SAAADI. The CDR3 extends over 11 amino acids. V gave up 3 bases and J gave up 5 bases, with 4 bases separating them. CDR3 coding DNA: TGCGCCAGCAGTGAAGGGGAGACCCAGTACTTC. This encodes CASSEGETQYF.

The chain is built from TRBV5-1 and TRBJ1-5; 9 bases are a match to TRBD1. The CDR3 has 14 amino acids. With V trimmed by 2 bases and J by 4 bases, 1 base remained unmatched. Germline CDR1 is SGHRS and CDR2 is YFSETQ. As DNA, the CDR3 is TGCGCCAGCAGCTTTGGACAGGGGAATCAGCCCCAGCATTTT. Amino acids: CASSFGQGNQPQHF.

The chain combines TRBV19 with TRBJ1-1, with 9 bases fitting TRBD1. The CDR3 loop spans 17 amino acids. The V and J ends lost 3 bases and 0 bases, in that order; junction bases with no gene match: 8. Germline CDR1 reads LNHDA; CDR2 reads SQIVND (reference sequence). CDR3 DNA sequence: TGTGCCAGTAGTATTCAGGACAGGGGCGTCATGAACACTGAAGCTTTCTTT. It specifies CASSIQDRGVMNTEAFF.

The V and J genes are TRBV9 and TRBJ2-5; 11 nucleotides match TRBD2. Germline V CDR1 and CDR2: SGDLS, YYNGEE. The CDR3 consists of 14 residues. Trimming took 3 bases from V and 3 from J; bases not matched to a gene: 1. The DNA of the CDR3 is TGTGCCAGCAGCGATAGCGGGAGGGAAGAGACCCAGTACTTC. Translating it yields CASSDSGREETQYF.

The chain employs TRBV29-1 and TRBJ2-7; TRBD2 is a possible D gene (5 bases). The V end was cut by 3 bases, the J end by 6 bases, with 9 bases between. The CDR3 has 11 amino acids. Germline CDR1 SQVTM, CDR2 ANQGSEA. CDR3 amino acids: CSVEEAGEQYF. The CDR3 DNA follows: TGCAGCGTTGAGGAGGCGGGCGAGCAGTACTTC.

This chain links TRBV27 with TRBJ2-7, with 13 bases that match TRBD2. The junction had 9 bases not matched to a gene; V was cut back by 4 bases and J by 0 bases. The CDR3 loop spans 18 amino acids. Germline V gene lookup returns CDR1 MNHEY and CDR2 SMNVEV (reference sequence). This chain's CDR3 is CASSSWTSGGGFSYEQYF. The CDR3 nucleotides read TGTGCCAGCAGTTCTTGGACTAGCGGGGGCGGGTTCTCCTACGAGCAGTACTTC.

The sample holds a few counts of this clone. V usage is TRBV30 and J usage is TRBJ1-2, with D maybe TRBD1 (5 bases). CDR3 size: 14 residues. V gave up 2 bases and J gave up 0 bases, with 10 bases separating them. Per the germline V gene, CDR1 is GTSNPN and CDR2 is SVGIG (reference sequence). The CDR3 here is CAWSSGGANYGYTF. The CDR3 DNA reads as TGTGCCTGGAGTTCGGGGGGAGCTAACTATGGCTACACCTTC.